Given below is one TCR beta chain in context. Repertoires were generated with immunoSEQ multiplex PCR, while TCRdb's copy carries only in-frame clones and drops some. The data contain roughly 680,000 clones, 89% of them seen just once; the ten biggest clones take up roughly 1.5%. These data are taken from a study of Ad26.COV2.S vaccination and SARS-CoV-2 variants. The treatment is: about 20 received Ad26.COV2.S at low or high dose, single or two shots; 5 received placebo; per-sample allocation not given. The samples date from day 63 after the first vaccine or placebo injection. V lost 3 bases, J lost 11 bases, and 19 bases lay in between. The V gene's germline CDR1 is SEHNR and CDR2 FQNEAQ (reference sequence). The CDR3 runs 14 residues.

This receptor was taken from a person aged 18-65 years who received the Ad26.COV2.S COVID-19 vaccine or a placebo. The specimen comprised peripheral blood, sampled in a trial of Ad26.COV2.S vaccine versus placebo. This chain links TRBV7-9 with TRBJ1-1; D unresolved. In DNA, the CDR3 is TGTGCCAGCAGCTTCCTACAAGGAGCGATGTCCGCTTTCTTT. This gives the protein CASSFLQGAMSAFF.